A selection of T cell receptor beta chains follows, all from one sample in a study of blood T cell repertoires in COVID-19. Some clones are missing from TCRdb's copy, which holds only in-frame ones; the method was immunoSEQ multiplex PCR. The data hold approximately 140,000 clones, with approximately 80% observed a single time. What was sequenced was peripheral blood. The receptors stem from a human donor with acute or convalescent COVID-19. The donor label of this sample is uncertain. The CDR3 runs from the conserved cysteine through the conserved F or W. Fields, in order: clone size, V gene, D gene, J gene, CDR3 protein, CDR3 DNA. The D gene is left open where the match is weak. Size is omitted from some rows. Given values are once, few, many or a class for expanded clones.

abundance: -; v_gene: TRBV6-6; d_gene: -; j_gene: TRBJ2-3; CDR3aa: CASSYSRGPSTDTQYF; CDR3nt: TGTGCCAGCAGTTACTCGCGGGGTCCTAGCACAGATACGCAGTATTTT
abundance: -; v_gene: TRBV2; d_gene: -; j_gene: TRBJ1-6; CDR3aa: CASSADSNNSPLHF; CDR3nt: TGTGCCAGCAGTGCGGACAGCAATAATTCACCCCTCCACTTT
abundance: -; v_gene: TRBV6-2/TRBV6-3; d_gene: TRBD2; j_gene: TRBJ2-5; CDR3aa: CASSSSGGRQETQYF; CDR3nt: TGTGCCAGCAGCTCCAGCGGGGGGCGCCAAGAGACCCAGTACTTC
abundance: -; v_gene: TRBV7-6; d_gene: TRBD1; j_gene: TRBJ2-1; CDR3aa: CASSPDRGYNEQFF; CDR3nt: TGTGCCAGCAGCCCCGACAGGGGCTACAATGAGCAGTTCTTC
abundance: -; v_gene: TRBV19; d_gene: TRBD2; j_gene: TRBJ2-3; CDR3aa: CASSVTSGGARDTQYF; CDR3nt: TGTGCCAGTAGTGTGACTAGCGGGGGGGCTAGAGATACGCAGTATTTT
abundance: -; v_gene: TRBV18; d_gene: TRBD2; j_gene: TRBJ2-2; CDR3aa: CASSRRSSGGTDTGELFF; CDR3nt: TGTGCCAGCTCACGACGGTCCAGCGGGGGTACGGACACCGGGGAGCTGTTTTTT
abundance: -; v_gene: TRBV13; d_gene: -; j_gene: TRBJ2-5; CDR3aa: CASSPLRGQETQYF; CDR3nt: TGTGCCAGCAGCCCGCTCCGGGGACAAGAGACCCAGTACTTC
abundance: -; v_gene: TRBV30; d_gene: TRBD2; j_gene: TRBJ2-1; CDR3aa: CAWSPWSSGNEQFF; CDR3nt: TGTGCCTGGAGCCCCTGGTCTAGCGGTAATGAGCAGTTCTTC
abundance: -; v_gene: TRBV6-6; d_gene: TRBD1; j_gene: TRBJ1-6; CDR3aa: CASSFGQGGSPLHF; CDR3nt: TGTGCCAGCAGTTTCGGGCAGGGGGGTTCACCCCTCCACTTT
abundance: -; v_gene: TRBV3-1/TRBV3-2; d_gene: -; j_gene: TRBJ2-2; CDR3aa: CASSQDGGLNTGELFF; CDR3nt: TGTGCCAGCAGCCAAGATGGAGGGTTGAACACCGGGGAGCTGTTTTTT
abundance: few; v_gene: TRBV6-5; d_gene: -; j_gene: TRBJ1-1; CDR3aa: CASRGHQNTEAFF; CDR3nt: TGTGCCAGCAGGGGACACCAGAACACTGAAGCTTTCTTT
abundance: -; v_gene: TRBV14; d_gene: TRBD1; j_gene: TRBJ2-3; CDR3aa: CASSRDRGAATQYF; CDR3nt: TGTGCCAGCAGCCGCGACAGGGGTGCCGCTACGCAGTATTTT
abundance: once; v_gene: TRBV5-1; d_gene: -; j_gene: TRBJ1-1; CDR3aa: CASSGTGVLTRGTEAFF; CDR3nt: TGCGCCAGCAGCGGTACGGGAGTTCTAACACGGGGCACTGAAGCTTTCTTT
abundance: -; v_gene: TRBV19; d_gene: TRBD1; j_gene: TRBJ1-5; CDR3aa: CASRLRDSQPQHF; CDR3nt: TGTGCCAGTAGGCTCCGGGACAGTCAGCCCCAGCATTTT
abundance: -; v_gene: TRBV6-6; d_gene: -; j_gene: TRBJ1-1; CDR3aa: CASSYSRNTEAFF; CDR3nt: TGTGCCAGCAGTTACTCGAGGAACACTGAAGCTTTCTTT
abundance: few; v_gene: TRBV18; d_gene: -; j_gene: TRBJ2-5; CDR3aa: CASSPPGVSGTQYF; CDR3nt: TGTGCCAGCTCACCACCGGGGGTTAGCGGGACCCAGTACTTC